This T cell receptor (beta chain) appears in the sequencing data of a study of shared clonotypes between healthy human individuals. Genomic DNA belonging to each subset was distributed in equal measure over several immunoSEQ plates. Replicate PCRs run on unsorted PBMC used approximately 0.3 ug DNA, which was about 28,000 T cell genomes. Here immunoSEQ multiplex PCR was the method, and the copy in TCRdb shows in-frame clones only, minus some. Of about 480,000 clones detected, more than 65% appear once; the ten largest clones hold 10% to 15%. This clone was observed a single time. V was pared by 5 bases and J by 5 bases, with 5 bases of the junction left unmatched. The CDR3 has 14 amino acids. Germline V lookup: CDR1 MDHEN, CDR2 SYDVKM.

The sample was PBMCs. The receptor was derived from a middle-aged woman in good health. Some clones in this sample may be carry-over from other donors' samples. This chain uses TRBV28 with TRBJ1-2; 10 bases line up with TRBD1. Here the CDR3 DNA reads TGTGCCAGCAGTGTTCCGGGACAGGGGTATGGCTACACCTTC. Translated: CASSVPGQGYGYTF.